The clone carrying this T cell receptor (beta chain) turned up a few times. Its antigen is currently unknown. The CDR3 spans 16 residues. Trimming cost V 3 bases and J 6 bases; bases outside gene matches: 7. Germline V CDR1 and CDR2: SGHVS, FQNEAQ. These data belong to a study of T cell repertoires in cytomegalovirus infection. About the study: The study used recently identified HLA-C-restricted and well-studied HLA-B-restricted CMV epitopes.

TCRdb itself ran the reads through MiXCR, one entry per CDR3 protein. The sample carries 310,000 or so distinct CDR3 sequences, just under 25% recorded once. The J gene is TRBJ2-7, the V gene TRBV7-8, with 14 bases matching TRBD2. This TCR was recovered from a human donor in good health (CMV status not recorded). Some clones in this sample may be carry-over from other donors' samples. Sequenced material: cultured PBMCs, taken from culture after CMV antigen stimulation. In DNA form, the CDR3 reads TGTGCCAGCAGCTTCGCCGGGACTAGCGGGAGTAGCGAGCAGTACTTC. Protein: CASSFAGTSGSSEQYF.